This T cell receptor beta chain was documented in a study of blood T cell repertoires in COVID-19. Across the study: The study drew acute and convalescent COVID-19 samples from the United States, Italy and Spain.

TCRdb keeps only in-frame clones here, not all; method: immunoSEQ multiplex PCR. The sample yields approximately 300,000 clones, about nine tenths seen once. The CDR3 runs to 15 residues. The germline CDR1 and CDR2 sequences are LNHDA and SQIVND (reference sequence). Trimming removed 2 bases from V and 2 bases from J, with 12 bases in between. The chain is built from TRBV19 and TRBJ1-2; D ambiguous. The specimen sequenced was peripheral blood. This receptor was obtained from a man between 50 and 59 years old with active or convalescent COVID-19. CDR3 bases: TGTGCCAGTAGTATACCACCGGGAAGCAACTATGGCTACACCTTC. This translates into CASSIPPGSNYGYTF.